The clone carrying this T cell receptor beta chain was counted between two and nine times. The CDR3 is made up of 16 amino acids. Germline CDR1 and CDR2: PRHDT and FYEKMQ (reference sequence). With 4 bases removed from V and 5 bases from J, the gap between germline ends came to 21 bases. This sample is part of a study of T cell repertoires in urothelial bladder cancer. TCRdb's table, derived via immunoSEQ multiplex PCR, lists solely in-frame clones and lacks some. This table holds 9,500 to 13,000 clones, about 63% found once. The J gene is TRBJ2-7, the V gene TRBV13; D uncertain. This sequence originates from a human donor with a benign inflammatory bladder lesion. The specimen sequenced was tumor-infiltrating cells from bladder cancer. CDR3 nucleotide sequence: TGTGCCAGCAGCTCAGATGGGCTTCGGCGGTTGGACGAGCAGTACTTC. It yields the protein CASSSDGLRRLDEQYF.